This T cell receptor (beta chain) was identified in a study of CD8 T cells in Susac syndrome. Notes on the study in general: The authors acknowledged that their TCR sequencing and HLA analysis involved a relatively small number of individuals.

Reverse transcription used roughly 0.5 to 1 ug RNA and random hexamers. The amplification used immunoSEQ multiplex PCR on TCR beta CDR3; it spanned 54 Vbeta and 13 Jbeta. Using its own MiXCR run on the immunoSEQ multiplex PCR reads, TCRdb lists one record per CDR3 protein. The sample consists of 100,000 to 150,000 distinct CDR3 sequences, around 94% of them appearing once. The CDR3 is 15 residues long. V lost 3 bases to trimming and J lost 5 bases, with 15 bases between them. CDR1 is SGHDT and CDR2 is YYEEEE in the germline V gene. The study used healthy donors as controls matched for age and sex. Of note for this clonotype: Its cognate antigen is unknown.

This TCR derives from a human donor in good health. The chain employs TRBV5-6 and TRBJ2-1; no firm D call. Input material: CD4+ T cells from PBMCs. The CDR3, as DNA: TGTGCCAGCAGCTCCGGCCCTACTTGGGACAATGAGCAGTTCTTC. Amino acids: CASSSGPTWDNEQFF.